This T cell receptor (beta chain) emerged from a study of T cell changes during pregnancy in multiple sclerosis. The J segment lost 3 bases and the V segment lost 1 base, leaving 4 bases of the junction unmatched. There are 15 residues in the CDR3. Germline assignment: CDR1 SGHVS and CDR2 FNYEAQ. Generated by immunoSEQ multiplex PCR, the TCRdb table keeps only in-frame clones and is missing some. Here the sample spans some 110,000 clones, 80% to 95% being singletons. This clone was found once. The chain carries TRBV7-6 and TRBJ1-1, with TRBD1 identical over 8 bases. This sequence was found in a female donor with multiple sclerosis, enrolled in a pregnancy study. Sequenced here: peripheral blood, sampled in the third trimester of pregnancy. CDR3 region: CASSLGHRGDTEAFF. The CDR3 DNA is TGTGCCAGCAGCTTAGGGCACAGGGGGGACACTGAAGCTTTCTTT. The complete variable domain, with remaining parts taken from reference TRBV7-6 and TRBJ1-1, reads GAGVSQSPRYKVTKRGQDVALRCDPISGHVSLYWYRQALGQGPEFLTYFNYEAQQDKSGLPNDRFSAERPEGSISTLTIQRTEQRDSAMYRCASSLGHRGDTEAFFGQGTRLTVV.